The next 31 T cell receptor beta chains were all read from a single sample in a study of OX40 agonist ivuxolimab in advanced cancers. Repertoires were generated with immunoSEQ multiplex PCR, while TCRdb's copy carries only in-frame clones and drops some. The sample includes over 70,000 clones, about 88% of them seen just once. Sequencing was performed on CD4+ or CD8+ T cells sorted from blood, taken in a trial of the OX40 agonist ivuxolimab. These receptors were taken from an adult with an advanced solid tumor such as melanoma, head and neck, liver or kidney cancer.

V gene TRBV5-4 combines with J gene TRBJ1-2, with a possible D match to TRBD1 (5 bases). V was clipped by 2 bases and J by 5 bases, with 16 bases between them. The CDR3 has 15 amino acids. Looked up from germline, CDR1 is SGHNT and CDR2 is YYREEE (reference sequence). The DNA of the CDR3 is TGTGCCAGCAGCTTATTGGGCAGGGAGGCGTATGGCTACACCTTC. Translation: CASSLLGREAYGYTF.

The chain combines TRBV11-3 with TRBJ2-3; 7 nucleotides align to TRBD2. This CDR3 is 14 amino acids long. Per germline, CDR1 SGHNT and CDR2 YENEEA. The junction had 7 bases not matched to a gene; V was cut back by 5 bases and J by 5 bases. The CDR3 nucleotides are TGTGCCAGCAGCCGCTCCCCGGGGGGAGATACGCAGTATTTT. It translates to CASSRSPGGDTQYF. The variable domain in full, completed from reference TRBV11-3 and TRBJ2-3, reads EAGVVQSPRYKIIEKKQPVAFWCNPISGHNTLYWYLQNLGQGPELLIRYENEEAVDDSQLPKDRFSAERLKGVDSTLKIQPAELGDSAVYLCASSRSPGGDTQYFGPGTRLTVL.

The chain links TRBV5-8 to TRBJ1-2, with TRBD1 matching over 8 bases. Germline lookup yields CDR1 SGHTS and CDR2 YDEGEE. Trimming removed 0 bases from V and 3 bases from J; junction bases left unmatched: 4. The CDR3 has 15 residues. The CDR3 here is CASSLGTGWDYGYTF. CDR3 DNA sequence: TGTGCCAGCAGCTTGGGGACAGGGTGGGACTATGGCTACACCTTC.

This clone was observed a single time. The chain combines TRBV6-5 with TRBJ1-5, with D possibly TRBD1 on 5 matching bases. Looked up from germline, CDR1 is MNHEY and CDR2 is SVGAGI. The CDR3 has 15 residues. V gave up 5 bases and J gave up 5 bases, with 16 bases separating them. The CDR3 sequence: CASSQSQGQDQPQHF. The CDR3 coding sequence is TGTGCCAGCAGTCAGAGCCAGGGCCAGGATCAGCCCCAGCATTTT.

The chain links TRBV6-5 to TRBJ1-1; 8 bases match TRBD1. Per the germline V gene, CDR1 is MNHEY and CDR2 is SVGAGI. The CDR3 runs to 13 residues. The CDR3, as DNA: TGTGCTACAACCAGGGGGCCGAGCACTGAAGCTTTCTTT. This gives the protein CATTRGPSTEAFF.

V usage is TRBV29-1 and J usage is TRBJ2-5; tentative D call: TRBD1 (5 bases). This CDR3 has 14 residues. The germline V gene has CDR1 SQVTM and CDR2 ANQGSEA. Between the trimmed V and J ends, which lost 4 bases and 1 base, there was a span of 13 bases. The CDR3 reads CSVVSVRAQETQYF. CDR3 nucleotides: TGCAGCGTTGTGTCTGTCAGGGCCCAAGAGACCCAGTACTTC.

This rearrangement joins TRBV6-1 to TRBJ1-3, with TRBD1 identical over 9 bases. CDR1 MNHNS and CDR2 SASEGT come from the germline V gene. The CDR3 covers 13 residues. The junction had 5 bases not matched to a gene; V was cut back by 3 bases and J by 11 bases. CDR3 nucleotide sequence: TGTGCCAGCAGTGACGTCGGACAGGGGCCCATATATTTT. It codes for CASSDVGQGPIYF.

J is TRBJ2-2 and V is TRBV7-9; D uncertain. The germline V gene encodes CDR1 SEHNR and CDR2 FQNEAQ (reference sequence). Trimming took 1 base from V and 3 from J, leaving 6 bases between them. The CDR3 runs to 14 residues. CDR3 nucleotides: TGTGCCAGCAGCTTAGAACTGGACACCGGGGAGCTGTTTTTT. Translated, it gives CASSLELDTGELFF.

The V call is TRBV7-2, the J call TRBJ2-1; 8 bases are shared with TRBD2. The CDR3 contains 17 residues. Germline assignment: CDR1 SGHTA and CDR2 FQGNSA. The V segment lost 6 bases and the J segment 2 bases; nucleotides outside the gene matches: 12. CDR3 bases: TGTGCCAGCAGTCTACTGGCGGGGGGACCGGCCTACAATGAGCAGTTCTTC. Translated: CASSLLAGGPAYNEQFF.

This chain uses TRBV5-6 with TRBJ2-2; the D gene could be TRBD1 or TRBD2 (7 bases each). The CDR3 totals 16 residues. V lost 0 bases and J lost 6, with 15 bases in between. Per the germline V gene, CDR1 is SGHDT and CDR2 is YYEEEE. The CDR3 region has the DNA TGTGCCAGCAGCTTGGAATCTCCAGGGGGGGCCGGGGAGCTGTTTTTT. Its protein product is CASSLESPGGAGELFF.

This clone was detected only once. This CDR3 reads CASGGEGTSLYGYTF. The CDR3 DNA sequence: TGTGCTAGTGGGGGGGAGGGTACTTCTCTCTATGGCTACACCTTC. The chain employs TRBV12-5 and TRBJ1-2; a possible D gene is TRBD1 (5 bases). Germline V gene lookup returns CDR1 LGHNT and CDR2 FRNRAP. Trimming cost V 6 bases and J 4 bases, with 18 bases left between them. This CDR3 has 15 amino acids.

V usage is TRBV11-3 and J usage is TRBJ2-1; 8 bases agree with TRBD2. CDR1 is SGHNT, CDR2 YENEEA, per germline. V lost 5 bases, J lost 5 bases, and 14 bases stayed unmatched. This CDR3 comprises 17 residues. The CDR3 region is CASSLPGGRGADNEQFF. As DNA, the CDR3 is TGTGCCAGCAGCCTACCCGGAGGGCGGGGGGCCGACAATGAGCAGTTCTTC.

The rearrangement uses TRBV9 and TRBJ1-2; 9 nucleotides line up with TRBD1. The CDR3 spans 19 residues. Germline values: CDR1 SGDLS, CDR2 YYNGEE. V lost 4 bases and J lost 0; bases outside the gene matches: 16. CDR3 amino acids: CASSSQGQGGMGANYGYTF. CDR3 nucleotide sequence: TGTGCCAGCAGCTCCCAGGGACAGGGAGGGATGGGCGCTAACTATGGCTACACCTTC.

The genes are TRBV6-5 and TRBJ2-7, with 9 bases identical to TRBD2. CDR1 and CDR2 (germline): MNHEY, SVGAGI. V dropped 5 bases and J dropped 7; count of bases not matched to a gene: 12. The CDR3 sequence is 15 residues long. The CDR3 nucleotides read TGTGCCAGCAGTCCCGAGATAGCGGGGGCTCGGGAGCAGTACTTC. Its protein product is CASSPEIAGAREQYF.

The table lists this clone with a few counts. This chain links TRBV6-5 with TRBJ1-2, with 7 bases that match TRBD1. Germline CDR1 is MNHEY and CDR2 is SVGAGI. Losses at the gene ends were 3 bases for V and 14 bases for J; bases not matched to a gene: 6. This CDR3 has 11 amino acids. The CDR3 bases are TGTGCCAGCAGTTATGGAGGGACAGCGACCTTC. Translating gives CASSYGGTATF.

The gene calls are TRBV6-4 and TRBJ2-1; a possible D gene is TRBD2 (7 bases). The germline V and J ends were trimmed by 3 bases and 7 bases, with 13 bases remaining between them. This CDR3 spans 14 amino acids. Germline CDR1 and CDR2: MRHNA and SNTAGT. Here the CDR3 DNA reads TGTGCCAGCAGTGAGGAAGGGGGGGGGAATGAGCAGTTCTTC. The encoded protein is CASSEEGGGNEQFF.

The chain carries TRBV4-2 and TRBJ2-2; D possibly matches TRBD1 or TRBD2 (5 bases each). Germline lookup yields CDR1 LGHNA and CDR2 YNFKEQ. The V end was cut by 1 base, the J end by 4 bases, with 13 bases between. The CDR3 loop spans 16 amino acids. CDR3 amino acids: CASSQGTAGTTGELFF. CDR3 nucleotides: TGTGCCAGCAGCCAAGGAACTGCAGGGACCACCGGGGAGCTGTTTTTT.

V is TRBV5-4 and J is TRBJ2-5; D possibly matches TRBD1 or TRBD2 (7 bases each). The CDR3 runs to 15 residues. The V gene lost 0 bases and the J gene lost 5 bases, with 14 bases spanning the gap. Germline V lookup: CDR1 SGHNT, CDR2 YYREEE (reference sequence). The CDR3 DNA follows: TGTGCCAGCAGCTTGGATCCCAGGGGGGGGGAGACCCAGTACTTC. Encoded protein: CASSLDPRGGETQYF.

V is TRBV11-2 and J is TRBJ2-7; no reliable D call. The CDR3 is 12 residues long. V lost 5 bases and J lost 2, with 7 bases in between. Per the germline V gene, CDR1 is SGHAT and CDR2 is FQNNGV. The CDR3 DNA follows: TGTGCCAGCAGCGAAAGGGCCTACGAGCAGTACTTC. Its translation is CASSERAYEQYF.

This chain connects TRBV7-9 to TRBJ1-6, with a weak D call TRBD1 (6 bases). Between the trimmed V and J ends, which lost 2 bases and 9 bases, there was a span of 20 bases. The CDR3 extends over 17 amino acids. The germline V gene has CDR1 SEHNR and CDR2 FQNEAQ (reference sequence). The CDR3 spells CASSLPTARGLGSPLHF. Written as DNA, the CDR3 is TGTGCCAGCAGCTTACCCACTGCCCGGGGGCTGGGTTCACCCCTCCACTTT. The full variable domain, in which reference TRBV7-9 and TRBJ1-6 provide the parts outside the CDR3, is DTGVSQNPRHKITKRGQNVTFRCDPISEHNRLYWYRQTLGQGPEFLTYFQNEAQLEKSRLLSDRFSAERPKGSFSTLEIQRTEQGDSAMYLCASSLPTARGLGSPLHFGNGTRLTVT.

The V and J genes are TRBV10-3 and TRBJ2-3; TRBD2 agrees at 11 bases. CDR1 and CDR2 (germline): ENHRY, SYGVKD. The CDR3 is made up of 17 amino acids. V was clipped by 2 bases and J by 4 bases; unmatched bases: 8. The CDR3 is CAISEGTSGGPSDTQYF. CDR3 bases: TGTGCCATCAGTGAGGGAACTAGCGGGGGCCCCTCAGATACGCAGTATTTT.

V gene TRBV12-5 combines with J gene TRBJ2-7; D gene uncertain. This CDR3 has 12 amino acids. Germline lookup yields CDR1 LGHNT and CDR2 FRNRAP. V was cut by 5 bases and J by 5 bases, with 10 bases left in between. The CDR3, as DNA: TGTGCTAGTGGTCTTCAGGTTGACGAGCAGTACTTC. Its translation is CASGLQVDEQYF.

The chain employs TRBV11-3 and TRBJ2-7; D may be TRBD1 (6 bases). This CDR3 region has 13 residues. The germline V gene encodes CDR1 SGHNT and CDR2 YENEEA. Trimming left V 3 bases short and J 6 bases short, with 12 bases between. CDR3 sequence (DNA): TGTGCCAGCAGCTTCCAACAGGGTGGCGAGCAGTACTTC. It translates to CASSFQQGGEQYF.

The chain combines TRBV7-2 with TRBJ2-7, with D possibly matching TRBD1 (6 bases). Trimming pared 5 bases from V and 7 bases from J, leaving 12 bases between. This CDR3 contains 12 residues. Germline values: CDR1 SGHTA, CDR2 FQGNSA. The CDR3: CASSTGFREQYF. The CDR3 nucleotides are TGTGCCAGCAGCACAGGGTTCAGGGAGCAGTACTTC.

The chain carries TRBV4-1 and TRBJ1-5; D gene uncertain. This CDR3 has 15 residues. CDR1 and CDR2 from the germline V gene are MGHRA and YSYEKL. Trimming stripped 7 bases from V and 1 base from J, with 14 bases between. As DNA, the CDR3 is TGCGCCAGCAACAACAACGAAGCAAGCAATCAGCCCCAGCATTTT. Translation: CASNNNEASNQPQHF.

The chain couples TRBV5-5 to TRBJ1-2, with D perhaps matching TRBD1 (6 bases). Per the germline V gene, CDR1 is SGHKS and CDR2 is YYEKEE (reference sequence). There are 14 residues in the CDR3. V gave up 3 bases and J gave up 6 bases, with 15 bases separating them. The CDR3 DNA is TGTGCCAGCAGCTCCCTCCAGGGGACCCATGGCTACACCTTC. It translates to CASSSLQGTHGYTF. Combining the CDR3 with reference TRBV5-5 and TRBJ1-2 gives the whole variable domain DAGVTQSPTHLIKTRGQQVTLRCSPISGHKSVSWYQQVLGQGPQFIFQYYEKEERGRGNFPDRFSARQFPNYSSELNVNALLLGDSALYLCASSSLQGTHGYTFGSGTRLTVV.

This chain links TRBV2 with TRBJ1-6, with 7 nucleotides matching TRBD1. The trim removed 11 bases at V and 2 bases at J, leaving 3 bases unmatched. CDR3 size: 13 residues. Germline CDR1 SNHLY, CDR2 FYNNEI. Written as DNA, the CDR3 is TGTGCCGGGACAGCAGCCTATAATTCACCCCTCCACTTT. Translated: CAGTAAYNSPLHF. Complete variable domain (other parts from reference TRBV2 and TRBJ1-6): EPEVTQTPSHQVTQMGQEVILRCVPISNHLYFYWYRQILGQKVEFLVSFYNNEISEKSEIFDDQFSVERPDGSNFTLKIRSTKLEDSAMYFCAGTAAYNSPLHFGNGTRLTVT.

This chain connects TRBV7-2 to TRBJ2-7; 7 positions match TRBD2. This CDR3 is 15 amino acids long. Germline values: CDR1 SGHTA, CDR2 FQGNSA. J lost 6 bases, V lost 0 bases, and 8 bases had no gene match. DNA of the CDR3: TGTGCCAGCAGCTTAGCGTGGGCGGGGGTCACCGAGCAGTACTTC. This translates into CASSLAWAGVTEQYF.

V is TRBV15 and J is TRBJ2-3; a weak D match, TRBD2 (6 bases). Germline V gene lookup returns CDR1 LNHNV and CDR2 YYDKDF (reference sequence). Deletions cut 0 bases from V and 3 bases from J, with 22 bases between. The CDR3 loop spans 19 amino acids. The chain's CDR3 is CATSRDRGGLGTTTDTQYF. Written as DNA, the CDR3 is TGTGCCACCAGCAGAGATCGGGGAGGACTCGGCACCACAACAGATACGCAGTATTTT.

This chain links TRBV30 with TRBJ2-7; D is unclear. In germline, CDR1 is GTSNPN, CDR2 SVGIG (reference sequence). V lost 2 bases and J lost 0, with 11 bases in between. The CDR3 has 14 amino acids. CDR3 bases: TGTGCCTGGAGTCCCGACTCGTACTCCTACGAGCAGTACTTC. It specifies CAWSPDSYSYEQYF.

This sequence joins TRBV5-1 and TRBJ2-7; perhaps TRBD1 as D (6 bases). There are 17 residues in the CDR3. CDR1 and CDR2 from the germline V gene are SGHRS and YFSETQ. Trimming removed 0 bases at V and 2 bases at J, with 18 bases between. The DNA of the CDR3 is TGCGCCAGCAGCTTGGCTAACAGGGCGCGATGGGCCTACGAGCAGTACTTC. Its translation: CASSLANRARWAYEQYF.